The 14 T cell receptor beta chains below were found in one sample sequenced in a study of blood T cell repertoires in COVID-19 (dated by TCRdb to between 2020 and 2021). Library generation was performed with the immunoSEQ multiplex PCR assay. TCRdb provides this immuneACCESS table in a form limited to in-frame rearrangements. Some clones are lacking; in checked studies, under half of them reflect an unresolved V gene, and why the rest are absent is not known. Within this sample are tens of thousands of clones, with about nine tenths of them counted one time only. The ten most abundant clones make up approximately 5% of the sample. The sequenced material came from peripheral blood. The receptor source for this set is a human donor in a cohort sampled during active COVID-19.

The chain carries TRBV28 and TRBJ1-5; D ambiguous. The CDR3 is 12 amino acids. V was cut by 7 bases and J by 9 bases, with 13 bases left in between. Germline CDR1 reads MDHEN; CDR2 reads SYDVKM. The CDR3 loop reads CASNQSGRPQHF. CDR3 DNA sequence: TGTGCCAGCAACCAGTCTGGGCGGCCCCAGCATTTT.

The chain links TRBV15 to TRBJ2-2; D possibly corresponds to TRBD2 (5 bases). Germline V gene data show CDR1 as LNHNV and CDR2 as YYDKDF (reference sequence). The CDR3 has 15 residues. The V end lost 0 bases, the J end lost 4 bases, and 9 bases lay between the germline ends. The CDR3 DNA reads TGTGCCACCAGCAGAGATCGGGGTCTCACCGGGGAGCTGTTTTTT. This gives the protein CATSRDRGLTGELFF.

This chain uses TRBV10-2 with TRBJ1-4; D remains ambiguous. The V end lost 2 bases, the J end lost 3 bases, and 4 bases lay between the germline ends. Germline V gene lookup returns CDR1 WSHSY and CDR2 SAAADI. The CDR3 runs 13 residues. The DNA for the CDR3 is TGCGCCAGCAGTGAGGGAGCTAATGAAAAACTGTTTTTT. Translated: CASSEGANEKLFF.

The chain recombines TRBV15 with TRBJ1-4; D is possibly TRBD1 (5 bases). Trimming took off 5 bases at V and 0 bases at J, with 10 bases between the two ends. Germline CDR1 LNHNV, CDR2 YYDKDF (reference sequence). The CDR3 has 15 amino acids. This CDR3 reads CATSAGGATNEKLFF. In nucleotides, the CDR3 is TGTGCCACCAGCGCCGGGGGTGCAACTAATGAAAAACTGTTTTTT.

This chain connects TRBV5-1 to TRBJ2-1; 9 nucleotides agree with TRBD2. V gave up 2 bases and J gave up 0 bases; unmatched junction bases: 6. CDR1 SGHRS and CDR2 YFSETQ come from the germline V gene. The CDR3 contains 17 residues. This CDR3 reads CASSLSSGVSSYNEQFF. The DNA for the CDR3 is TGCGCCAGCAGCTTATCTAGCGGGGTTTCCTCCTACAATGAGCAGTTCTTC.

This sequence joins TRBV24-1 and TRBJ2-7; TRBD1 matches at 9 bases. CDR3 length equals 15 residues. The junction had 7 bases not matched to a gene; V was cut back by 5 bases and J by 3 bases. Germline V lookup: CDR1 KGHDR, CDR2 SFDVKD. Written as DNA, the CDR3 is TGTGCCACCAGTGGCCCGGGGGGACAGGGCTACGAGCAGTACTTC. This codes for CATSGPGGQGYEQYF.

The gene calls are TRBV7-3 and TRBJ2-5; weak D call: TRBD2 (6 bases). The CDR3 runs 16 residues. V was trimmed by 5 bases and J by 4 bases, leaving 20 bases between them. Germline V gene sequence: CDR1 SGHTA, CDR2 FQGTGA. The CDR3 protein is CASSPGGAGAGETQYF. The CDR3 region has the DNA TGTGCCAGCAGCCCAGGAGGAGCGGGTGCAGGAGAGACCCAGTACTTC.

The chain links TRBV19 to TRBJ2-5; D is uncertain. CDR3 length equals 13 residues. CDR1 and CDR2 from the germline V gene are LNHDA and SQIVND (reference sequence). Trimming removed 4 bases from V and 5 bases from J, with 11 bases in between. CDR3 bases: TGTGCCAGTAGTACTAGAATTGGGGAGACCCAGTACTTC. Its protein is CASSTRIGETQYF.

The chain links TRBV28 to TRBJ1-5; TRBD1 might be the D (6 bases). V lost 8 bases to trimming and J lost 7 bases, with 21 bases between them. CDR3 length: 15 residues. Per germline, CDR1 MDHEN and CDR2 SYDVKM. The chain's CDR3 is CASGYTRRGSQPQHF. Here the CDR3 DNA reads TGTGCCAGCGGGTACACCAGAAGGGGGTCACAGCCCCAGCATTTT.

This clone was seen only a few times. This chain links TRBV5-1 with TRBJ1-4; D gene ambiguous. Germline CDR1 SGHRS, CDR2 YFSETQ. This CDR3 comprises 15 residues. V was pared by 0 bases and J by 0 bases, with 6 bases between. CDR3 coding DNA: TGCGCCAGCAGCTTGGGCGGGTCAACTAATGAAAAACTGTTTTTT. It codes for CASSLGGSTNEKLFF.

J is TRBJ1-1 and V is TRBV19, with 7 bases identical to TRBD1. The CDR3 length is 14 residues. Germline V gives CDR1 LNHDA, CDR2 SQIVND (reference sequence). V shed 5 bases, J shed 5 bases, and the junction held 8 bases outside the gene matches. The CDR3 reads CASSADREGTEAFF. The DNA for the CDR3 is TGTGCCAGTAGTGCAGACAGGGAAGGGACTGAAGCTTTCTTT.

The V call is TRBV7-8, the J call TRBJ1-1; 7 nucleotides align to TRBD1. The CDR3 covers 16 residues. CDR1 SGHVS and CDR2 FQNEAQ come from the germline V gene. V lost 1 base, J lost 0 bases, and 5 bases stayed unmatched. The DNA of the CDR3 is TGTGCCAGCAGCTTAGGATCCAGGGGGATGAACACTGAAGCTTTCTTT. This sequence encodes CASSLGSRGMNTEAFF.

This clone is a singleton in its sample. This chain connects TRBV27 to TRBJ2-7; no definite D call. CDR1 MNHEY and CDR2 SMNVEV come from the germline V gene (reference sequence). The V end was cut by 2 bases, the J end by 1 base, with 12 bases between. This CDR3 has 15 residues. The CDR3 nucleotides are TGTGCCAGCAGTTTACGGTACAGTGGGTCCTACGAGCAGTACTTC. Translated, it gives CASSLRYSGSYEQYF.

The chain's CDR3 is CASSPGLNYGYTF. As DNA, the CDR3 is TGTGCCAGCTCACCCGGACTCAACTATGGCTACACCTTC. The chain combines TRBV18 with TRBJ1-2; no reliable D call. Germline CDR1 reads KGHSH; CDR2 reads LQKENI. Trimming shortened V by 3 bases and J by 2 bases, and 7 bases separated the two germline ends. The CDR3 covers 13 residues.